Listed here is a single T cell receptor (beta chain). No antigen is known for it. There are 16 residues in the CDR3. V shed 7 bases and J 4 bases; nucleotides not matched to a gene: 7. Looked up from germline, CDR1 is MNHEY and CDR2 is SVGAGI. These data are taken from a study of post-analysis software for immune sequencing data. Carried by the TCR beta cDNA libraries were unique molecular identifiers. TCRdb re-called the PCR reads through MiXCR, storing one row per CDR3 protein. The sample has hundreds of thousands of distinct CDR3 sequences, around 33% seen once; the top ten hold over 10%. Findings and limits, study-wide: Included in a set of about 5 TRBV segments more frequent in patients than controls were TRBV5-6, TRBV5-1 and TRBV20-1. Those with multiple sclerosis, the patient group, showed significantly lower normalized Chao1 diversity than controls. F measure clustering grouped samples strongly by preparation batch.

Sample: blood. This clonotype was obtained from a girl between 10 and 17 years old with multiple sclerosis. The rearrangement uses TRBV6-5 and TRBJ2-1; TRBD2 matches 13 bases. For the CDR3, the DNA is TGTGCCAGCACCGTGACTAGCGGGGGGCCATACAATGAGCAGTTCTTC. It specifies CASTVTSGGPYNEQFF.